These 15 T cell receptor beta chains were sequenced from one sample in a study of T cells in Graves' hyperthyroidism and ophthalmopathy (dated by TCRdb to the late 2010s). Libraries were constructed by multiplex PCR. Sequencing was carried out with an Illumina HiSeq 2000. TCR beta CDR3 regions were amplified from RNA transcripts. The TCR CDR3 was subjected to a first round of RT-PCR using the HTBI primer set and the Qiagen OneStep RT-PCR kit. In-frame beta chains were kept once TCRdb had trimmed the public reads at Q25 with fastp and called clones with MiXCR. Each record represents a unique CDR3 protein, reported with the most common genes and DNA among its rows. The sample table shows approximately 520,000 distinct CDR3 sequences, and less than 25% are seen once. The ten biggest clones cover about a quarter of the sample. Sequencing was performed on blood. The source is a man aged 18 to 29 with Graves' hyperthyroidism.

This clonotype was counted ten times or more. J is TRBJ1-5 and V is TRBV9; D uncertain. Per germline, CDR1 SGDLS and CDR2 YYNGEE. The CDR3 runs to 15 residues. With 0 bases removed from V and 7 bases from J, the gap between germline ends came to 14 bases. Here the CDR3 DNA reads TGTGCCAGCAGCGTAGAGGGAATTACCGGCCAGCCCCAGCATTTT. Translated, it gives CASSVEGITGQPQHF.

This clonotype was recorded a few times. Its ends do not fully match the called genes, so a read error is possible. The rearrangement uses TRBV12-3 or TRBV12-4 and TRBJ1-5, with D possibly being TRBD1 (6 bases). The CDR3 consists of 15 residues. CDR3 DNA: TGTGCCAGCGGTTTTGGGGGGGGCCCCAATCAGCCCCAGCATTTT. Its protein is CASGFGGGPNQPQHF.

This clonotype came up many times. This chain connects TRBV29-1 to TRBJ1-1; 9 bases are shared with TRBD1. In germline, CDR1 is SQVTM, CDR2 ANQGSEA. The CDR3 totals 12 residues. V was clipped by 4 bases and J by 11 bases; unmatched bases: 8. The CDR3 protein is CSVAQGAEMAFF. In DNA form, the CDR3 reads TGCAGCGTTGCACAGGGGGCAGAGATGGCTTTCTTT.

The sample holds many counts of this clonotype. The chain recombines TRBV13 with TRBJ2-3, with TRBD1 matching over 8 bases. Per the germline V gene, CDR1 is PRHDT and CDR2 is FYEKMQ (reference sequence). This CDR3 has 14 residues. Trimming took 10 bases from V and 4 from J; bases not matched to a gene: 10. As DNA, the CDR3 is TGTGCCACCTCGGACAGGGTCAAGGCAGATACGCAGTATTTT. Residues: CATSDRVKADTQYF.

In regard to this clonotype: A much larger clonotype is one base distant, so this may be a read error. The CDR3 DNA follows: TGTGCCAGCAGCTTAGGTCCAAAGGAACTATCTAACTATGGCTTCACCTTC. Amino acids: CASSLGPKELSNYGFTF. This sequence joins TRBV7-8 and TRBJ1-2, with D uncertain. From germline, CDR1 is SGHVS and CDR2 FQNEAQ. The CDR3 loop spans 17 amino acids.

This clonotype showed up many times. The chain is built from TRBV6-5 and TRBJ2-7, with 8 bases lining up with TRBD1. This CDR3 spans 14 amino acids. Unmatched junction bases numbered 9, after V lost 6 bases and J lost 5 bases. The germline CDR1 and CDR2 sequences are MNHEY and SVGAGI. CDR3 protein: CASRQGTGPDEQYF. Here the CDR3 DNA reads TGTGCCAGCAGGCAGGGGACAGGCCCCGACGAGCAGTACTTC.

The genes are TRBV20-1 and TRBJ1-1; D perhaps matches TRBD1 (5 bases). Germline lookup yields CDR1 DFQATT and CDR2 SNEGSKA (reference sequence). This CDR3 spans 14 amino acids. Trimming took off 5 bases at V and 5 bases at J, with 18 bases between the two ends. CDR3 coding DNA: TGCAGTGCTCCGCAATTTGAGGGGAGGACTGAAGCTTTCTTT. Its protein product is CSAPQFEGRTEAFF.

This clonotype was found many times. The DNA for the CDR3 is TGTGCCAGCAGGGGAAAGAACAGACCGCAAGAGACCCAGTACTTC. Its protein product is CASRGKNRPQETQYF. The gene calls are TRBV12-3 or TRBV12-4 and TRBJ2-5; D gene ambiguous. With 6 bases removed from V and 2 bases from J, the gap between germline ends came to 16 bases. This CDR3 is 15 amino acids long.

This clonotype was seen many times. The CDR3 loop reads CASSYQDSSYEQYF. The CDR3 bases are TGTGCCAGCAGCTATCAGGACAGCTCCTACGAGCAGTACTTC. The V and J genes are TRBV5-6 and TRBJ2-7, with D tentatively TRBD1 (6 bases). Germline CDR1 reads SGHDT; CDR2 reads YYEEEE. The CDR3 has 14 residues. Trimming pared 3 bases from V and 0 bases from J, leaving 10 bases between.

The chain recombines TRBV12-3 or TRBV12-4 with TRBJ2-5; D might be TRBD1 (6 bases). The CDR3 consists of 15 residues. V lost 6 bases and J 1 base, leaving 15 bases between the germline ends. CDR3 bases: TGTGCCAGCAGCACCCCGGGACACCGCCAAGAGACCCAGTACTTC. Translation: CASSTPGHRQETQYF.

This clonotype has just a few counts. The chain employs TRBV7-2 and TRBJ2-5; 8 bases map to TRBD2. Looked up from germline, CDR1 is SGHTA and CDR2 is FQGNSA. The junction had 10 bases not matched to a gene; V was cut back by 5 bases and J by 2 bases. The CDR3 runs 16 residues. CDR3 residues: CASSPGLVGRQETQYF. The CDR3 bases are TGTGCCAGCAGCCCGGGACTAGTAGGCCGTCAAGAGACCCAGTACTTC.

At least ten counts were recorded for this clonotype. Sequence at one end of the junction differs from germline and may be a read error. The rearrangement joins TRBV2 to TRBJ2-2; maybe TRBD2 (5 bases). The CDR3 runs 13 residues. Germline V gene lookup returns CDR1 SNHLY and CDR2 FYNNEI. CDR3 nucleotides: TGTGCCAGCAGACTAAGAGGCACCGGGGAACTGTTTTTT. Translation gives CASRLRGTGELFF.

Many counts were recorded for this clonotype. This sequence joins TRBV19 and TRBJ2-7, with no clear D. Germline V gives CDR1 LNHDA, CDR2 SQIVND (reference sequence). The CDR3 sequence is 13 residues long. V was trimmed by 3 bases and J by 2 bases, leaving 8 bases between them. The CDR3 region is CASSMMMAYEQYF. The CDR3 bases are TGTGCCAGTAGTATGATGATGGCCTACGAGCAGTACTTC.

The V and J genes are TRBV6-2 or TRBV6-3 and TRBJ2-7; TRBD1 aligns across 9 bases. V was clipped by 6 bases and J by 2 bases; unmatched bases: 8. The germline V gene has CDR1 MNHEY and CDR2 SVGEGT. The CDR3 has 15 amino acids. CDR3 sequence (DNA): TGTGCCAGCAGAGCCGGGACAGGGTACACCTACGAGCAGTACTTC. Residues: CASRAGTGYTYEQYF.

This clonotype was seen a handful of times. V and J are TRBV6-1 and TRBJ2-7, with 7 bases identical to TRBD1. Germline CDR1 and CDR2: MNHNS and SASEGT. The V and J ends lost 1 base and 6 bases, in that order; junction bases with no gene match: 0. The CDR3 consists of 12 residues. CDR3 DNA sequence: TGTGCCAGCAGTGAAGGGACAGGCGAGCAGTACTTC. Amino acid sequence: CASSEGTGEQYF.